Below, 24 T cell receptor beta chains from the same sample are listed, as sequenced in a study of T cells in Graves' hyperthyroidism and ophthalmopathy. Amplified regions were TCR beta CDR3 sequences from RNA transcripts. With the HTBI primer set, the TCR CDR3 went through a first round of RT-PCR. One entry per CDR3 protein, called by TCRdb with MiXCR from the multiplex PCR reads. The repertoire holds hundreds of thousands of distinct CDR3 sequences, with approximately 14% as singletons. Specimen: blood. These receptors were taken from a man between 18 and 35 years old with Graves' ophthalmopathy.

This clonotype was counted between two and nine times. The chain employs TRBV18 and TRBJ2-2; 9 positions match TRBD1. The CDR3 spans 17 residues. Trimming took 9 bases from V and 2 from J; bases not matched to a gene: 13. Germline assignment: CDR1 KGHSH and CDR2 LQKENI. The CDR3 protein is CASPDAQGARNTGELFF. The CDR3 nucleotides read TGTGCCAGTCCGGACGCACAGGGGGCGCGTAACACCGGGGAGCTGTTTTTT.

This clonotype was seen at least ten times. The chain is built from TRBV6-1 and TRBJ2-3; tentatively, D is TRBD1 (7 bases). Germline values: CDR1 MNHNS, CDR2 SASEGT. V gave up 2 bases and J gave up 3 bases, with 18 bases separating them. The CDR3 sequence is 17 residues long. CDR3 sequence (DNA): TGTGCCAGCAGTGAATCAACCAGGGGGACTCGGACAGATACGCAGTATTTT. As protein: CASSESTRGTRTDTQYF.

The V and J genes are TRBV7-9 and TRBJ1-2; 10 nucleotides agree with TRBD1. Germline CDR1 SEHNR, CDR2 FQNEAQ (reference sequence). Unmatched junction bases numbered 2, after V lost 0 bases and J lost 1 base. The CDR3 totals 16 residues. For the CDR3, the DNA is TGTGCCAGCAGCTTAGCCGGGACAGGGGATAACTATGGCTACACCTTC. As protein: CASSLAGTGDNYGYTF. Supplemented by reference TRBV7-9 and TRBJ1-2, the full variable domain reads DTGVSQNPRHKITKRGQNVTFRCDPISEHNRLYWYRQTLGQGPEFLTYFQNEAQLEKSRLLSDRFSAERPKGSFSTLEIQRTEQGDSAMYLCASSLAGTGDNYGYTFGSGTRLTVV.

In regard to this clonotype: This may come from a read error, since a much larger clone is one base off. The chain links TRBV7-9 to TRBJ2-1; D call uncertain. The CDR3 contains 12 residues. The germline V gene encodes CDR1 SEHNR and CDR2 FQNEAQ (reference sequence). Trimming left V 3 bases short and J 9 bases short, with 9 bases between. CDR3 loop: CASSFIPSEQFF. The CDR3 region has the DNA TGTGCCAGCAGCTTTATCCCTAGTGAGCAGTTCTTC.

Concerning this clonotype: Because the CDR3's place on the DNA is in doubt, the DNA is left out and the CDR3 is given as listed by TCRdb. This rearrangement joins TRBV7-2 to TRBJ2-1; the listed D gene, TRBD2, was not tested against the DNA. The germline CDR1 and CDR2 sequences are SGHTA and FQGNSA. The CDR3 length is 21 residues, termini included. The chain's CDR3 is CASSFYICSAPRTSGSREQFF.

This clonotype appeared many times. CDR3 amino acids: CASSWTGLDGYTF. The DNA of the CDR3 is TGTGCCAGCAGCTGGACAGGGCTAGATGGCTACACCTTC. The chain couples TRBV2 to TRBJ1-2; TRBD1 matches at 8 bases. Germline V gene lookup returns CDR1 SNHLY and CDR2 FYNNEI. V lost 6 bases and J lost 6; bases outside the gene matches: 6. The CDR3 totals 13 residues.

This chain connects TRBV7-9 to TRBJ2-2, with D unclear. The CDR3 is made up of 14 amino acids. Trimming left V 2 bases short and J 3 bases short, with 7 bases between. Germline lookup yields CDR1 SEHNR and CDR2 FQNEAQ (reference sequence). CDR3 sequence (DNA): TGTGCCAGCAGCTTAAGCGATTACACCGGGGAGCTGTTTTTT. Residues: CASSLSDYTGELFF.

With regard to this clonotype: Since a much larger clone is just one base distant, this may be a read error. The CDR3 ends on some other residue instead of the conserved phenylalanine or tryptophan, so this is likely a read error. Written as DNA, the CDR3 is TGTGCCAGCAGTTCAGAGGAACAGGGACTTAATGAAAAACTGTTTTGT. This sequence encodes CASSSEEQGLNEKLFC. The chain employs TRBV12-3 or TRBV12-4 and TRBJ1-4; a weak D match, TRBD1 (6 bases). The CDR3 is 16 residues long. The V end lost 4 bases, the J end lost 4 bases, and 16 bases lay between the germline ends.

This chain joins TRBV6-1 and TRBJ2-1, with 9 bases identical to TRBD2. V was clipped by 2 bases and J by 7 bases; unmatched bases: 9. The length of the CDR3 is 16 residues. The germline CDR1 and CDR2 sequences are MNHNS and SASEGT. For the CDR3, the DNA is TGTGCCAGCAGTGAACCACCGGGACTAGCCTGGAATGAGCAGTTCTTC. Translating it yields CASSEPPGLAWNEQFF.

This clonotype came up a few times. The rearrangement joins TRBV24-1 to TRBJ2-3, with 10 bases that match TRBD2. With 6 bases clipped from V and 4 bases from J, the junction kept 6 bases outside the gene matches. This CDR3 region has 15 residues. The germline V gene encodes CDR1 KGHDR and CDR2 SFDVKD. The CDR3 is CATSRASGSSDTQYF. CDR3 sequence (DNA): TGTGCCACCAGTAGGGCTAGCGGGAGCTCAGATACGCAGTATTTT.

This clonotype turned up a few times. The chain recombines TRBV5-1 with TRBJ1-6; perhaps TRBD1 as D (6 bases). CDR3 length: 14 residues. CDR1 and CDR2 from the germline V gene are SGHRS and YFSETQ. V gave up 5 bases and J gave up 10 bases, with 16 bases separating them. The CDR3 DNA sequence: TGCGCCAGCAGATTCCAGGGGATTGGATCACCCCTCCACTTT. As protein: CASRFQGIGSPLHF.

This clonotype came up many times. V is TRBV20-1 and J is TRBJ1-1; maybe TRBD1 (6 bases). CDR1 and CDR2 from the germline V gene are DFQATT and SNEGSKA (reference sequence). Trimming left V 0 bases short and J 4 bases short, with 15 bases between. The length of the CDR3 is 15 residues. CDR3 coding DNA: TGCAGTGCTAGAGATCATCAGGGGCTGGGCACTGAAGCTTTCTTT. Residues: CSARDHQGLGTEAFF.

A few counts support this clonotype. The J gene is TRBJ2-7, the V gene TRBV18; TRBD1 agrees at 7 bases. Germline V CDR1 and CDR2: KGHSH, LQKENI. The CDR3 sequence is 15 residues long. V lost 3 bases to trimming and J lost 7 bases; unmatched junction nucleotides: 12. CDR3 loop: CASSPPDRVLGEQYF. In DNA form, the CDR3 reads TGTGCCAGCTCACCCCCAGACAGGGTCTTAGGAGAGCAGTACTTC.

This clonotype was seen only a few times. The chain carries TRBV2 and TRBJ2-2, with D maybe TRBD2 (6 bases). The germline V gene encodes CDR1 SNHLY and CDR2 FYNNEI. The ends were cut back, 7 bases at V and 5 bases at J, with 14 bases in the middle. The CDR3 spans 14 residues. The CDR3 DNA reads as TGTGCCAGCACTCCGACGGGGGTTACCGGGGAGCTGTTTTTT. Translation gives CASTPTGVTGELFF.

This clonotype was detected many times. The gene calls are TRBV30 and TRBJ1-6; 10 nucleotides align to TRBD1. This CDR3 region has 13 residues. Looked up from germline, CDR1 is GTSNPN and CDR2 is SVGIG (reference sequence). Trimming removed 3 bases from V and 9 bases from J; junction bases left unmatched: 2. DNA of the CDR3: TGTGCCTGGAGAGGACAGGGGGTTTCACCCCTCCACTTT. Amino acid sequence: CAWRGQGVSPLHF.

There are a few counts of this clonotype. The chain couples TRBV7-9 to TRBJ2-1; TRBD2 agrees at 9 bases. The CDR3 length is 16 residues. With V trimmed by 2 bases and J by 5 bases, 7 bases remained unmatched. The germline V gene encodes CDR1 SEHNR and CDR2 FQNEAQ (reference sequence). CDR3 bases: TGTGCCAGCAGCTTATTCGGCGGGGGGGGGCACAATGAGCAGTTCTTC. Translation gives CASSLFGGGGHNEQFF.

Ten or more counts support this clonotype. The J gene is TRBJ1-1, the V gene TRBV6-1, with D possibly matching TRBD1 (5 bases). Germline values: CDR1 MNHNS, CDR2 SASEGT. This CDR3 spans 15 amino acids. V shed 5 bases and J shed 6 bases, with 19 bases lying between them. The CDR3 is CASSHYQAGGAEAFF. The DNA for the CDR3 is TGTGCCAGCAGTCATTACCAGGCGGGGGGGGCTGAAGCTTTCTTT.

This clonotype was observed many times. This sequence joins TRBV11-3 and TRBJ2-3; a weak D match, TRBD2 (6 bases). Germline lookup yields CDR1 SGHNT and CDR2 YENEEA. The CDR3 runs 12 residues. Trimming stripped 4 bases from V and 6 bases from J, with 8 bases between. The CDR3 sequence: CASSSLADTQYF. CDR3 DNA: TGTGCCAGCAGCTCTCTAGCGGATACGCAGTATTTT.

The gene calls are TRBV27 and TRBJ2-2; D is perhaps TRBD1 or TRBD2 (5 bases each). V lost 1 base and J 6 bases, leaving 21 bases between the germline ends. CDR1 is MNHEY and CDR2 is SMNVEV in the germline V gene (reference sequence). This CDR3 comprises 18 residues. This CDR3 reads CASSLWYGAREGSGELFF. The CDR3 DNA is TGTGCCAGCAGTTTATGGTATGGGGCTCGTGAGGGTTCCGGGGAGCTGTTTTTT.

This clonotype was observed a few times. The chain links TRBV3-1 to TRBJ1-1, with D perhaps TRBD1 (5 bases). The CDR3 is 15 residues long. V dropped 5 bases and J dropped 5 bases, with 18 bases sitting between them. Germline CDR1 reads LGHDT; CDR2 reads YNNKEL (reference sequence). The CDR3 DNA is TGTGCCAGCAGCAAATGGGACCTCCTCGGGACTGAAGCTTTCTTT. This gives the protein CASSKWDLLGTEAFF.

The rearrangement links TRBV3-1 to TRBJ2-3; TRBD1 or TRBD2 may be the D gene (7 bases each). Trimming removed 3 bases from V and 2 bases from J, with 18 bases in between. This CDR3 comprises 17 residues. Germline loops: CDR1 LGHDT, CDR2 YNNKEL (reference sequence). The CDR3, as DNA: TGTGCCAGCAGCCATTTCGGGGAGGGGGCTCCCACAGATACGCAGTATTTT. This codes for CASSHFGEGAPTDTQYF.

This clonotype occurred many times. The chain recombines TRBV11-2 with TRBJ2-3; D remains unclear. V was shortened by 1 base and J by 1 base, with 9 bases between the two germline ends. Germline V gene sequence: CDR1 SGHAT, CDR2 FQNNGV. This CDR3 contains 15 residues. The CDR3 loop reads CASSLVGRGTDTQYF. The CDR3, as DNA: TGTGCCAGCAGCTTAGTAGGCAGAGGCACAGATACGCAGTATTTT.

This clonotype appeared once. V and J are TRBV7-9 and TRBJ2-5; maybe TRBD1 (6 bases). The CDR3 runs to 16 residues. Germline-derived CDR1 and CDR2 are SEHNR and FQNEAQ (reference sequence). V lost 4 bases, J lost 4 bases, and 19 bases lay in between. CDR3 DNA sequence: TGTGCCAGCAGCTCGACTCCGGGACAACTACGAGAGACCCAGTACTTC. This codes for CASSSTPGQLRETQYF.

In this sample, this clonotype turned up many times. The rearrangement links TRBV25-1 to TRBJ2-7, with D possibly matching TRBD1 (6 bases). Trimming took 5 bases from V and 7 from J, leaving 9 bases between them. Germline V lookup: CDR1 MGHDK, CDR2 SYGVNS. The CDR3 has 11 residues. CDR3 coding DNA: TGTGCCAGCAGTTACAGGGAGGAGCAGTACTTC. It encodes CASSYREEQYF.